Below are 6 T cell receptor beta chains sequenced from a single sample in a study of human thymus T cells. Libraries were prepared by immunoSEQ multiplex PCR; TCRdb keeps only in-frame clonotypes and omits some of them. Here the sample spans roughly 120,000 clones, around 94% being singletons. Resections from corrective heart surgery supplied the thymus tissue. Sequencing was carried out using thymus tissue. The receptors derive from a boy in the first two years of life with a congenital heart defect but otherwise immunologically healthy.

V and J are TRBV7-7 and TRBJ1-4, with no clear D. Trimming took off 0 bases at V and 4 bases at J, with 15 bases between the two ends. Per the germline V gene, CDR1 is SSHAT and CDR2 is FNYEAQ (reference sequence). The CDR3 covers 17 residues. CDR3 loop: CASSLAGPHGFNEKLFF. The DNA of the CDR3 is TGTGCCAGCAGCTTAGCAGGTCCGCACGGCTTTAATGAAAAACTGTTTTTT.

This clone was found a few times. The rearrangement uses TRBV7-2 and TRBJ2-7; D ambiguous. The CDR3 is 14 amino acids. V lost 1 base, J lost 3 bases, and 10 bases lay in between. Germline assignment: CDR1 SGHTA and CDR2 FQGNSA. The CDR3 DNA is TGTGCCAGCAGCTTAGGGATAGTCCGCTACGAGCAGTACTTC. Amino acid sequence: CASSLGIVRYEQYF.

The chain uses TRBV30 and TRBJ1-5; possible D gene TRBD1, 6 bases. Germline V lookup: CDR1 GTSNPN, CDR2 SVGIG (reference sequence). This CDR3 is 14 amino acids long. The V gene lost 5 bases and the J gene lost 7 bases, with 18 bases spanning the gap. As DNA, the CDR3 is TGTGCCTGGGGAATTATGGGGGCGCAACAGCCCCAGCATTTT. The encoded protein is CAWGIMGAQQPQHF.

This chain joins TRBV5-6 and TRBJ2-1; 12 bases align to TRBD2. The CDR3 is made up of 18 amino acids. Germline loops: CDR1 SGHDT, CDR2 YYEEEE. V trimming: 3 bases; J trimming: 8 bases; junction bases outside the gene matches: 15. CDR3 region: CASSSPSGGASIIDEQFF. The DNA of the CDR3 is TGTGCCAGCAGCTCACCTAGCGGGGGGGCCTCTATTATCGATGAGCAGTTCTTC. The whole variable domain, filled in from reference TRBV5-6 and TRBJ2-1, reads DAGVTQSPTHLIKTRGQQVTLRCSPKSGHDTVSWYQQALGQGPQFIFQYYEEEERQRGNFPDRFSGHQFPNYSSELNVNALLLGDSALYLCASSSPSGGASIIDEQFFGPGTRLTVL.

This rearrangement joins TRBV9 to TRBJ2-3; 12 positions match TRBD1. CDR3 size: 17 residues. The germline CDR1 and CDR2 sequences are SGDLS and YYNGEE. V gave up 4 bases and J gave up 4 bases; unmatched junction bases: 10. The CDR3 coding sequence is TGTGCCAGCAGCCTTCGGGACAGGGGGCCATCGTCAGATACGCAGTATTTT. It specifies CASSLRDRGPSSDTQYF.

The genes are TRBV28 and TRBJ1-3; a weak D match, TRBD1 (5 bases). Trimming left V 1 base short and J 6 bases short, with 10 bases between. The CDR3 runs 14 residues. Germline V lookup: CDR1 MDHEN, CDR2 SYDVKM. CDR3 sequence reads: CASSLLRGKNTIYF. For the CDR3, the DNA is TGTGCCAGCAGTTTATTAAGGGGTAAAAACACCATATATTTT.